This T cell receptor (beta chain) was obtained from a study of OX40 agonist ivuxolimab in advanced cancers. General study results and limits: In CD8+ T cells, expanded clones were on average more numerous than in CD4+. Both blood CD4+ and CD8+ T cells showed clonal growth by week 6 at 0.1 to 3.0 mg/kg. Undetermined was the antigen specificity of the expanded peripheral T cells.

The CDR3 consists of 13 residues. Trimming pared 5 bases from V and 3 bases from J, leaving 8 bases between. Germline CDR1 and CDR2: SEHNR and FQNEAQ (reference sequence). Data came from immunoSEQ multiplex PCR; TCRdb stores just in-frame clones and leaves some out. The sample gives roughly 70,000 clones, about nine tenths of which show up once; around 8.2% is in the top ten. In regard to this clone: The antigen is not known.

This clonotype was sampled from an adult with an advanced solid tumor such as melanoma, head and neck, liver or kidney cancer. Source: CD4+ or CD8+ T cells sorted from blood, taken in a trial of the OX40 agonist ivuxolimab. This chain links TRBV7-9 with TRBJ1-5, with no clear D. The CDR3 spells CASSLKDNQPQHF. The CDR3 nucleotides are TGTGCCAGCAGCCTGAAGGACAATCAGCCCCAGCATTTT.